Listed here are 11 T cell receptor beta chains from one sample, sequenced in a study of T cells in Graves' hyperthyroidism and ophthalmopathy. Amplified regions were TCR beta CDR3 sequences from RNA transcripts. With the HTBI primer set, the TCR CDR3 went through a first round of RT-PCR. TCRdb passed the multiplex PCR reads through MiXCR, listing each CDR3 protein once. The table has around 350,000 distinct CDR3 sequences, about a fifth seen once. The material sequenced was blood. The receptors were gathered from a woman aged 18-29 years with Graves' hyperthyroidism.

The V gene is TRBV5-5, the J gene TRBJ2-2; possible D gene TRBD2, 5 bases. Trimming stripped 9 bases from V and 2 bases from J, with 14 bases between. This CDR3 has 14 amino acids. CDR1 and CDR2 (germline): SGHKS, YYEKEE (reference sequence). The CDR3 here is CAITPGINTGELFF. The CDR3 region has the DNA TGTGCCATCACCCCGGGAATTAACACCGGGGAGCTGTTTTTT.

The rearrangement joins TRBV13 to TRBJ2-3; TRBD2 matches 8 bases. The junction had 7 bases not matched to a gene; V was cut back by 4 bases and J by 7 bases. CDR3 length: 14 amino acids. CDR1 PRHDT and CDR2 FYEKMQ come from the germline V gene (reference sequence). The CDR3, as DNA: TGTGCCAGCAGCTCCGGGGGGGGCATAAATACGCAGTATTTT. This sequence encodes CASSSGGGINTQYF.

This clonotype occurred a few times. This chain joins TRBV7-2 and TRBJ1-1, with D unclear. Germline CDR1 reads SGHTA; CDR2 reads FQGNSA. V dropped 2 bases and J dropped 7 bases, with 14 bases sitting between them. The CDR3 sequence is 14 residues long. The CDR3 loop is CASSLPVPGVEAFF. CDR3 nucleotide sequence: TGTGCCAGCAGCTTACCGGTCCCCGGGGTTGAAGCTTTCTTT.

As for this clonotype: It is likely a read error, because the conserved phenylalanine at the end of the CDR3 is missing. This rearrangement joins TRBV11-2 to TRBJ2-7; D is unresolved. V lost 5 bases, J lost 3 bases, and 14 bases lay in between. This CDR3 has 14 residues. The germline CDR1 and CDR2 sequences are SGHAT and FQNNGV. The CDR3 DNA follows: TGTGCCAGCAGCCCTAAACGTCCCGACTACGAGCAGTACTTG. It codes for CASSPKRPDYEQYL.

This clonotype was seen ten or more times. V is TRBV6-4 and J is TRBJ1-2; perhaps TRBD1 as D (5 bases). This CDR3 comprises 17 residues. The V end was cut by 8 bases, the J end by 4 bases, with 26 bases between. Germline values: CDR1 MRHNA, CDR2 SNTAGT. CDR3 protein: CASDDPGGQGWIYGYTF. DNA of the CDR3: TGTGCCAGCGACGATCCGGGGGGTCAGGGCTGGATCTATGGCTACACCTTC.

This clonotype was found many times. As the CDR3 is not closed by the conserved phenylalanine or tryptophan, this likely results from a read error. The gene calls are TRBV10-2 and TRBJ1-2; 7 bases match TRBD1. The CDR3 spans 16 residues. In germline, CDR1 is WSHSY, CDR2 SAAADI. Germline trimming cut 6 bases from V and 4 bases from J; bases unmatched to any gene: 14. The DNA for the CDR3 is TGCGCCAGCAGCCCCCGACAGGGCCGAGGAGGCTATGGCTACACCTCC. This codes for CASSPRQGRGGYGYTS.

This clonotype was picked up many times. The J gene is TRBJ1-1, the V gene TRBV5-1; 8 bases map to TRBD1. Germline CDR1 reads SGHRS; CDR2 reads YFSETQ. CDR3 length: 14 residues. J lost 3 bases, V lost 4 bases, and 5 bases had no gene match. DNA of the CDR3: TGCGCCAGCAGCAGAACAGGGGGGGACACTGAAGCTTTCTTT. As protein: CASSRTGGDTEAFF.

This clonotype was observed a few times. The chain couples TRBV11-2 to TRBJ2-3; D gene uncertain. This CDR3 has 13 residues. Deletions cut 3 bases from V and 0 bases from J, with 4 bases between. Germline assignment: CDR1 SGHAT and CDR2 FQNNGV. The CDR3 spells CASSFQSTDTQYF. In nucleotides, the CDR3 is TGTGCCAGCAGCTTCCAAAGCACAGATACGCAGTATTTT.

This clonotype came up many times. The gene calls are TRBV28 and TRBJ2-2, with a tentative D call TRBD1 (5 bases). This CDR3 has 16 amino acids. Germline CDR1 and CDR2: MDHEN and SYDVKM. With 6 bases removed from V and 2 bases from J, the gap between germline ends came to 16 bases. The CDR3 region has the DNA TGTGCCAGCAGACGCGACAGAGGTATCAACACCGGGGAGCTGTTTTTT. Its translation is CASRRDRGINTGELFF. The whole variable domain, filled in from reference TRBV28 and TRBJ2-2, reads DVKVTQSSRYLVKRTGEKVFLECVQDMDHENMFWYRQDPGLGLRLIYFSYDVKMKEKGDIPEGYSVSREKKERFSLILESASTNQTSMYLCASRRDRGINTGELFFGEGSRLTVL.

In its sample, this clonotype was seen many times. This chain uses TRBV12-3 or TRBV12-4 with TRBJ2-7; D may be TRBD1 (5 bases). Trimming shortened V by 0 bases and J by 2 bases, and 11 bases separated the two germline ends. The CDR3 runs to 15 residues. The CDR3 DNA reads as TGTGCCAGCAGTTTAGCCAGGGTGCGTACCTACGAGCAGTACTTC. Protein: CASSLARVRTYEQYF.

This clonotype was counted a few times. This chain connects TRBV3-1 to TRBJ2-7; no firm D call. Germline V gene sequence: CDR1 LGHDT, CDR2 YNNKEL (reference sequence). This CDR3 contains 15 residues. The germline V and J ends were trimmed by 2 bases and 3 bases, with 14 bases remaining between them. CDR3 region: CASSQRNSPGYEQYF. The CDR3 DNA is TGTGCCAGCAGCCAACGGAACTCGCCCGGCTACGAGCAGTACTTC.